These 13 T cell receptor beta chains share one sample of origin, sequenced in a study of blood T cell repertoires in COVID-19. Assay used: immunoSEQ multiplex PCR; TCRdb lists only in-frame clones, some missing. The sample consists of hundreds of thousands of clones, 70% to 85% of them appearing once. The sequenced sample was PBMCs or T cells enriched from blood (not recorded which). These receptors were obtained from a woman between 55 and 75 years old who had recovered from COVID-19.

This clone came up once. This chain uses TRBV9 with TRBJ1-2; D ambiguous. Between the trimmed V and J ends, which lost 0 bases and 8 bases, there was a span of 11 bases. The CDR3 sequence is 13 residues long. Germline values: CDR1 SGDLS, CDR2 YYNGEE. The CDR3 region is CASSVGRENGYTF. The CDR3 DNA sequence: TGTGCCAGCAGCGTAGGAAGAGAGAACGGCTACACCTTC.

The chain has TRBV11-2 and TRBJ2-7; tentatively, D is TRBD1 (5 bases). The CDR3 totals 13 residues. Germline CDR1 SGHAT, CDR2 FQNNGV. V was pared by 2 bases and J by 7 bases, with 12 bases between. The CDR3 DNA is TGTGCCAGCAGCTTAAACAGGAATGGAGAGCAGTACTTC. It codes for CASSLNRNGEQYF.

The CDR3 here is CASSQMGGGAGTEAFF. CDR3 sequence (DNA): TGCGCCAGCAGCCAGATGGGGGGGGGCGCGGGAACTGAAGCTTTCTTT. This chain uses TRBV4-3 with TRBJ1-1, with D tentatively TRBD1 (6 bases). Germline lookup yields CDR1 LGHNA and CDR2 YSLEER. The CDR3 is 16 amino acids. Trimming stripped 3 bases from V and 5 bases from J, with 19 bases between.

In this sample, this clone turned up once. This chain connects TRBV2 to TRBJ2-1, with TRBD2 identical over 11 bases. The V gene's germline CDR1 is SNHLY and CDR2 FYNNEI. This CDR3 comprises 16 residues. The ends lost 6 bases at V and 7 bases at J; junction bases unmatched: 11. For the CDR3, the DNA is TGTGCCAGCAGATTACTAACTAGCGGGAGTGTGAATGAGCAGTTCTTC. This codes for CASRLLTSGSVNEQFF.

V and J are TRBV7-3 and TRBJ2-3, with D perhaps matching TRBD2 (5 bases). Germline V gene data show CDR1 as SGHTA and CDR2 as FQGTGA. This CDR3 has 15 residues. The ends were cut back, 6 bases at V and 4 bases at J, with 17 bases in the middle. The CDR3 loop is CASSDKVGAADTQYF. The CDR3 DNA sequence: TGTGCCAGCAGTGACAAGGTGGGAGCGGCAGATACGCAGTATTTT.

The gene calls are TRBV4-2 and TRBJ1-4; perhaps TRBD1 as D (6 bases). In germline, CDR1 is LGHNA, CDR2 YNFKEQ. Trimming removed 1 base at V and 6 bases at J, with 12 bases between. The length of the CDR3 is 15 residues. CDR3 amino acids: CASSQGRGGDEKLFF. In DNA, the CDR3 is TGTGCCAGCAGCCAAGGAAGAGGGGGGGATGAAAAACTGTTTTTT.

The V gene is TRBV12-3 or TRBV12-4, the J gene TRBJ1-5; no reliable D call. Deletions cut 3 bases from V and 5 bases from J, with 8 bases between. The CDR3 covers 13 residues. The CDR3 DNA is TGTGCCAGCAGTTTGAGGATGTATCAGCCCCAGCATTTT. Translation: CASSLRMYQPQHF.

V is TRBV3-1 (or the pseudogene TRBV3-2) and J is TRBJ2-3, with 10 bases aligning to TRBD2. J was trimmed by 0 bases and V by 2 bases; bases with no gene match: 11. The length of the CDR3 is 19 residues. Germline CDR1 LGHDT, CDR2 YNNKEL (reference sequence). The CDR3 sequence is CASSQKRPRAGGSTDTQYF. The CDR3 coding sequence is TGTGCCAGCAGCCAAAAACGCCCGAGAGCGGGAGGGAGCACAGATACGCAGTATTTT.

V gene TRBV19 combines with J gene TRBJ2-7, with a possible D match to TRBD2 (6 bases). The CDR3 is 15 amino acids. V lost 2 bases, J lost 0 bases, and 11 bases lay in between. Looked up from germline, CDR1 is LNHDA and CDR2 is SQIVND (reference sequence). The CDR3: CASSIMSGPSYEQYF. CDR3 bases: TGTGCCAGTAGTATAATGAGCGGGCCCTCCTACGAGCAGTACTTC.

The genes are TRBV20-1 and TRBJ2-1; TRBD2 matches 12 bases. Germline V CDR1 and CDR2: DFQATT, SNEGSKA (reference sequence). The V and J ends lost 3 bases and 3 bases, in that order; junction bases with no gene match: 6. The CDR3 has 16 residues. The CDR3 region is CSASRRLAGDYNEQFF. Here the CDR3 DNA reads TGCAGTGCTAGTAGAAGACTAGCGGGGGACTACAATGAGCAGTTCTTC.

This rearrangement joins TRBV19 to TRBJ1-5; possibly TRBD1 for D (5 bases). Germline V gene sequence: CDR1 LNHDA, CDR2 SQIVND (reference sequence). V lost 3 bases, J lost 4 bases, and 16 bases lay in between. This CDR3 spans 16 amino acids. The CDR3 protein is CASSMVPRQTNQPQHF. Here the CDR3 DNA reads TGTGCCAGTAGTATGGTCCCGCGACAGACGAATCAGCCCCAGCATTTT.

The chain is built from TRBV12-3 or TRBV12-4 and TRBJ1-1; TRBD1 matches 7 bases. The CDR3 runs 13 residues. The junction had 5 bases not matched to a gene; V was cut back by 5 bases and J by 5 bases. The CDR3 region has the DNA TGTGCCAGCAGTCAAAGCAGGGGGACTGAAGCTTTCTTT. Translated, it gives CASSQSRGTEAFF.

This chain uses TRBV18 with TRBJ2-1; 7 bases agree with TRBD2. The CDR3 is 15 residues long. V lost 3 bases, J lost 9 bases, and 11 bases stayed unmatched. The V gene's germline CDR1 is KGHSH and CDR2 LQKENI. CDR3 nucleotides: TGTGCCAGCTCACCTCCGGGACTGGGGAGGGTTGAGCAGTTCTTC. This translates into CASSPPGLGRVEQFF.